Listed below are T cell receptor beta chains from one sample, sequenced in a study of T cells in Graves' hyperthyroidism and ophthalmopathy. One entry per CDR3 protein, called by TCRdb with MiXCR from the multiplex PCR reads. The data show about 320,000 distinct CDR3 sequences, roughly 15% seen once. The sample taken for sequencing was blood. The receptors derive from a man younger than 45 with Graves' hyperthyroidism. Each CDR3 is given with its conserved first and last residue. The order of the fields is D gene, V gene, J gene, clone size, CDR3 protein, CDR3 DNA. D genes are given only for firm matches. Expanded clones are given a class, and other clones once, few, many or no size at all.

d_gene: NA
v_gene: TRBV20-1
j_gene: TRBJ2-3
abundance: many
CDR3aa: CSARTGSSTDTQYF
CDR3nt: TGCAGTGCTAGAACCGGGAGTAGCACAGATACGCAGTATTTT

d_gene: NA
v_gene: TRBV7-2
j_gene: TRBJ2-1
abundance: few
CDR3aa: CASSPGAGVNYNEQFF
CDR3nt: TGTGCCAGCAGCCCAGGGGCGGGAGTTAACTACAATGAGCAGTTCTTC

d_gene: NA
v_gene: TRBV3-1
j_gene: TRBJ2-1
abundance: NA
CDR3aa: CASSQAWSRTYNEQFF
CDR3nt: TGTGCCAGCAGCCAAGCCTGGTCTAGAACCTACAATGAGCAGTTCTTC

d_gene: NA
v_gene: TRBV19
j_gene: TRBJ2-1
abundance: NA
CDR3aa: CASSIGRGNEQFF
CDR3nt: TGTGCCAGTAGTATAGGGAGGGGCAATGAGCAGTTCTTC

d_gene: NA
v_gene: TRBV3-1
j_gene: TRBJ1-5
abundance: few
CDR3aa: CASSQDSGSNQPQHF
CDR3nt: TGTGCCAGCAGCCAAGACAGTGGCAGCAATCAGCCCCAGCATTTT

d_gene: NA
v_gene: TRBV11-2
j_gene: TRBJ2-6
abundance: few
CDR3aa: CASSSLAPSGANVLTF
CDR3nt: TGTGCCAGCAGCTCTTTGGCCCCCTCTGGGGCCAACGTCCTGACTTTC

d_gene: TRBD1
v_gene: TRBV11-3
j_gene: TRBJ2-3
abundance: many
CDR3aa: CASSIRTGSTDTQYF
CDR3nt: TGTGCCAGCAGCATCCGGACAGGGAGCACAGATACGCAGTATTTT

d_gene: NA
v_gene: TRBV14
j_gene: TRBJ2-7
abundance: many
CDR3aa: CASSQGVLSSGTHEQYF
CDR3nt: TGTGCCAGCAGCCAAGGGGTTCTGTCGTCAGGGACGCACGAGCAGTACTTC

d_gene: NA
v_gene: TRBV7-9
j_gene: TRBJ1-1
abundance: many
CDR3aa: CASCEKNTEAFF
CDR3nt: TGTGCCAGCTGTGAGAAGAACACTGAAGCTTTCTTT

d_gene: TRBD2
v_gene: TRBV20-1
j_gene: TRBJ2-7
abundance: NA
CDR3aa: CSATRGGFLAGDNEQYF
CDR3nt: TGCAGTGCTACGAGGGGTGGGTTTCTAGCGGGGGACAATGAGCAGTACTTC

d_gene: TRBD1
v_gene: TRBV13
j_gene: TRBJ1-1
abundance: NA
CDR3aa: CATWDRRTEAFF
CDR3nt: TGTGCCACTTGGGACAGGAGGACTGAAGCTTTCTTT

d_gene: NA
v_gene: TRBV5-1
j_gene: TRBJ1-4
abundance: many
CDR3aa: CASSFPDGRNEKLFF
CDR3nt: TGCGCCAGCAGCTTTCCGGACGGCAGAAATGAAAAACTGTTTTTT

d_gene: NA
v_gene: TRBV14
j_gene: TRBJ1-6
abundance: few
CDR3aa: CASSQEMGSPLHF
CDR3nt: TGTGCCAGCAGCCAAGAAATGGGTTCACCCCTCCACTTT

d_gene: TRBD1
v_gene: TRBV27
j_gene: TRBJ1-5
abundance: many
CDR3aa: CASSHRGIGSNQPQHF
CDR3nt: TGTGCCAGCAGTCACAGGGGAATAGGTAGCAATCAGCCCCAGCATTTT

d_gene: NA
v_gene: TRBV28
j_gene: TRBJ2-7
abundance: many
CDR3aa: CASSLWGEEYF
CDR3nt: TGTGCCAGCAGTTTATGGGGCGAGGAGTACTTC

d_gene: NA
v_gene: TRBV29-1
j_gene: TRBJ1-2
abundance: NA
CDR3aa: CSVEHTAGYTF
CDR3nt: TGCAGCGTTGAACACACGGCGGGCTACACCTTC

d_gene: TRBD1
v_gene: TRBV7-9
j_gene: TRBJ2-3
abundance: few
CDR3aa: CASSGRQGTDTQYF
CDR3nt: TGTGCCAGCAGCGGCCGACAGGGAACAGATACGCAGTATTTT

d_gene: NA
v_gene: TRBV12-3/TRBV12-4
j_gene: TRBJ2-1
abundance: few
CDR3aa: CASSLNLLRSNAEQFF
CDR3nt: TGTGCCAGCAGTTTAAATCTTCTTCGAAGCAACGCTGAGCAGTTCTTC

d_gene: NA
v_gene: TRBV30
j_gene: TRBJ2-5
abundance: many
CDR3aa: CAWSVKGSETQYF
CDR3nt: TGTGCCTGGAGTGTGAAAGGGTCAGAGACCCAGTACTTC

d_gene: NA
v_gene: TRBV7-8
j_gene: TRBJ1-1
abundance: many
CDR3aa: CASSLIVGGNTEAFF
CDR3nt: TGTGCCAGCAGCTTAATTGTAGGGGGGAACACTGAAGCTTTCTTT

d_gene: NA
v_gene: TRBV30
j_gene: TRBJ1-3
abundance: NA
CDR3aa: CAWSWRGGSGNTIYF
CDR3nt: TGTGCCTGGAGCTGGCGAGGGGGCTCTGGAAACACCATATATTTT

d_gene: NA
v_gene: TRBV7-2
j_gene: TRBJ1-2
abundance: few
CDR3aa: CASSRGYPNYGYTF
CDR3nt: TGTGCCAGCAGCCGCGGGTACCCTAACTATGGCTACACCTTC

d_gene: TRBD2
v_gene: TRBV2
j_gene: TRBJ2-7
abundance: NA
CDR3aa: CASSDGGTSDYEQYF
CDR3nt: TGTGCCAGCAGTGATGGTGGGACTAGCGACTACGAGCAGTACTTC

d_gene: NA
v_gene: TRBV7-3
j_gene: TRBJ2-3
abundance: many
CDR3aa: CASSFGSGYTDTQYF
CDR3nt: TGTGCCAGCAGCTTCGGTAGCGGATACACAGATACGCAGTATTTT

d_gene: TRBD2
v_gene: TRBV27
j_gene: TRBJ2-7
abundance: NA
CDR3aa: CASSLLPSREITYEQYF
CDR3nt: TGTGCCAGCAGTTTACTTCCATCGCGGGAGATAACCTACGAGCAGTACTTC

d_gene: TRBD2
v_gene: TRBV7-3
j_gene: TRBJ2-1
abundance: NA
CDR3aa: CASSSGGTKGFDEQFF
CDR3nt: TGTGCCAGCAGCTCGGGGGGAACCAAGGGTTTCGATGAGCAGTTCTTC

d_gene: TRBD2
v_gene: TRBV20-1
j_gene: TRBJ2-1
abundance: NA
CDR3aa: CSARVAGQTYNEQFF
CDR3nt: TGCAGTGCTAGAGTAGCGGGACAAACCTACAATGAGCAGTTCTTC

d_gene: NA
v_gene: TRBV7-3
j_gene: TRBJ1-1
abundance: many
CDR3aa: CASRRTSAGNTEAFF
CDR3nt: TGTGCCAGCAGAAGAACGTCCGCGGGGAACACTGAAGCTTTCTTT

d_gene: TRBD1
v_gene: TRBV28
j_gene: TRBJ2-1
abundance: many
CDR3aa: CASSTGTGGSDEQFF
CDR3nt: TGTGCCAGCAGTACTGGGACAGGGGGTAGTGATGAGCAGTTCTTC

d_gene: TRBD2
v_gene: TRBV30
j_gene: TRBJ2-3
abundance: NA
CDR3aa: CAWSVWGGADTQYF
CDR3nt: TGTGCCTGGAGTGTTTGGGGGGGGGCAGATACGCAGTATTTT

d_gene: NA
v_gene: TRBV13
j_gene: TRBJ2-1
abundance: many
CDR3aa: CASSSRFYNEQFF
CDR3nt: TGTGCCAGCAGCTCCCGCTTCTACAATGAGCAGTTCTTC

d_gene: NA
v_gene: TRBV7-2
j_gene: TRBJ1-2
abundance: many
CDR3aa: CASSVYSGNYGYTF
CDR3nt: TGTGCCAGCAGCGTCTATAGCGGGAACTATGGCTACACCTTC

d_gene: NA
v_gene: TRBV28
j_gene: TRBJ2-5
abundance: many
CDR3aa: CASTIGGGETQYF
CDR3nt: TGTGCCAGCACCATCGGGGGTGGAGAGACCCAGTACTTC

d_gene: NA
v_gene: TRBV12-5
j_gene: TRBJ2-3
abundance: many
CDR3aa: CASGPRLSTDTQYF
CDR3nt: TGTGCTAGTGGCCCCAGGCTTAGCACAGATACGCAGTATTTT

d_gene: NA
v_gene: TRBV14
j_gene: TRBJ2-7
abundance: NA
CDR3aa: CASSQRHRAGYEQYF
CDR3nt: TGTGCCAGCAGCCAGCGGCACAGGGCTGGATACGAGCAGTACTTC

d_gene: NA
v_gene: TRBV4-1
j_gene: TRBJ1-1
abundance: few
CDR3aa: CASSQEVEGGEAFF
CDR3nt: TGCGCCAGCAGCCAAGAGGTGGAAGGGGGTGAAGCTTTCTTT

d_gene: NA
v_gene: TRBV3-1
j_gene: TRBJ2-2
abundance: NA
CDR3aa: CASSQDGPLLDTGELFF
CDR3nt: TGTGCCAGCAGCCAAGATGGCCCGTTGTTGGACACCGGGGAGCTGTTTTTT

d_gene: NA
v_gene: TRBV7-9
j_gene: TRBJ1-5
abundance: few
CDR3aa: CASSLQANQPQHF
CDR3nt: TGTGCCAGCAGCTTACAAGCCAATCAGCCCCAGCATTTT

d_gene: NA
v_gene: TRBV11-2
j_gene: TRBJ2-7
abundance: many
CDR3aa: CASSLDRGEQYF
CDR3nt: TGTGCCAGCAGCTTAGATCGGGGCGAGCAGTACTTC

d_gene: NA
v_gene: TRBV7-9
j_gene: TRBJ2-3
abundance: many
CDR3aa: CASSPGHLPTDTQYF
CDR3nt: TGTGCCAGCAGCCCGGGACACCTGCCCACAGATACGCAGTATTTT

d_gene: NA
v_gene: TRBV29-1
j_gene: TRBJ1-1
abundance: many
CDR3aa: CSVPPTGMNTEAFF
CDR3nt: TGCAGCGTCCCTCCAACCGGTATGAACACTGAAGCTTTCTTT

d_gene: NA
v_gene: TRBV12-3/TRBV12-4
j_gene: TRBJ1-1
abundance: many
CDR3aa: CASSRRTGSKRNTEAFF
CDR3nt: TGTGCCAGCAGTCGGCGGACGGGTAGTAAGAGGAACACTGAAGCTTTCTTT

d_gene: TRBD2
v_gene: TRBV7-9
j_gene: TRBJ2-1
abundance: many
CDR3aa: CASSPPGLAGGENEQFF
CDR3nt: TGTGCCAGCAGCCCACCAGGACTAGCGGGAGGGGAGAATGAGCAGTTCTTC

d_gene: TRBD1
v_gene: TRBV15
j_gene: TRBJ1-2
abundance: NA
CDR3aa: CATSRDQSDRGYGYTF
CDR3nt: TGTGCCACCAGCAGAGATCAGTCCGACAGGGGGTATGGCTACACCTTC